This T cell receptor beta chain was captured in a study of cytomegalovirus exposure and HLA in healthy donors. PCR primers comprised 60 Vbeta and 13 Jbeta primers. Libraries were prepared by immunoSEQ multiplex PCR; TCRdb keeps only in-frame clonotypes and omits some of them. The sample includes around 130,000 clones, about 80% seen only once; the top ten take 1%. The sample holds a few counts of this clone. Sequenced input: PBMCs. The sequence came from a middle-aged man in good health and CMV-seronegative.

The CDR3 DNA is TGCGCCAGCAGCCAAGAGACAGGGGGCAATCAGCCCCAGCATTTT. Amino acid sequence: CASSQETGGNQPQHF. The chain combines TRBV4-1 with TRBJ1-5; 8 positions match TRBD1. Germline CDR1 and CDR2: MGHRA and YSYEKL. The CDR3 has 15 residues. The ends lost 0 bases at V and 2 bases at J; junction bases unmatched: 0.